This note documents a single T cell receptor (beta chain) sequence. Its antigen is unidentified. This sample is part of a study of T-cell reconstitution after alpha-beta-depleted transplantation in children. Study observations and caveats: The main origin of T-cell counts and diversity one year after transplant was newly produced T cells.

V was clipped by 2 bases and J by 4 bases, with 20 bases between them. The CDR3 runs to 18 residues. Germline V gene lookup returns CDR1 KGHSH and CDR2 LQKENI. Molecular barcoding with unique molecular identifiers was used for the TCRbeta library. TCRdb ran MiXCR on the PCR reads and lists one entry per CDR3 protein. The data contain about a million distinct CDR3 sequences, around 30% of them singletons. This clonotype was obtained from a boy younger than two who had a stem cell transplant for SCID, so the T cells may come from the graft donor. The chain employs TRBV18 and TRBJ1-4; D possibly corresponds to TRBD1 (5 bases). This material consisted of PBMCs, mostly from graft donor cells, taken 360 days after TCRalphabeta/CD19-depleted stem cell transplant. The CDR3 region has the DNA TGTGCCAGCTCACCAGGGACCCTTCCCGGCAATAATAATGAAAAACTGTTTTTT. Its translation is CASSPGTLPGNNNEKLFF.